The 26 T cell receptor beta chains listed next were all sequenced from one sample in a study of T-cell memory formation after mild COVID-19. Each CDR3 protein is one row after TCRdb ran MiXCR on the 5' RACE reads. Altogether about 170,000 distinct CDR3 sequences are present, around 13% being singletons, with the ten largest covering 2.5% to 4%. The sample taken for sequencing was PBMCs or a T cell subset sorted from them (not recorded which). The receptor source for this set is a man in his late teens or twenties who had mild COVID-19 (a few samples of this study predate the infection). Cell type and time point are not known.

The CDR3 reads CASSRGGDTGELFF. CDR3 DNA sequence: TGCGCCAGCAGTCGAGGGGGGGACACCGGGGAGCTGTTTTTT. The gene calls are TRBV5-1 and TRBJ2-2; the D gene is possibly TRBD2 (7 bases). V was pared by 5 bases and J by 3 bases, with 11 bases between. Germline V lookup: CDR1 SGHRS, CDR2 YFSETQ. The CDR3 extends over 14 amino acids. Complete variable domain (other parts from reference TRBV5-1 and TRBJ2-2): KAGVTQTPRYLIKTRGQQVTLSCSPISGHRSVSWYQQTPGQGLQFLFEYFSETQRNKGNFPGRFSGRQFSNSRSEMNVSTLELGDSALYLCASSRGGDTGELFFGEGSRLTVL.

The J gene is TRBJ1-2, the V gene TRBV12-3 or TRBV12-4, with 7 bases matching TRBD1. Trimming at V came to 2 bases and at J to 2 bases, leaving 5 bases not matched to a gene. This CDR3 has 15 amino acids. CDR3 nucleotide sequence: TGTGCCAGCAGTTTAACGGCAGGGGGAAACTATGGCTACACCTTC. Amino acid sequence: CASSLTAGGNYGYTF.

This clonotype was recorded a few times. The V and J genes are TRBV24-1 and TRBJ2-3; TRBD2 might be the D (7 bases). Germline assignment: CDR1 KGHDR and CDR2 SFDVKD. CDR3 length equals 16 residues. V lost 7 bases, J lost 3 bases, and 19 bases lay in between. Here the CDR3 DNA reads TGTGCCACCAGCGGGGGGCGGCCTGATCCAACAGATACGCAGTATTTT. This sequence encodes CATSGGRPDPTDTQYF.

V usage is TRBV5-1 and J usage is TRBJ1-2; D remains unclear. Trimming removed 4 bases from V and 8 bases from J, with 9 bases in between. The germline gives CDR1 SGHRS, CDR2 YFSETQ. This CDR3 region has 11 residues. CDR3 sequence: CASSEDYGYTF. The CDR3 DNA follows: TGCGCCAGCAGCGAGGATTACGGCTACACCTTC.

The V gene is TRBV18, the J gene TRBJ2-6, with D maybe TRBD1 (5 bases). Germline CDR1 is KGHSH and CDR2 is LQKENI. This CDR3 comprises 16 residues. V lost 2 bases, J lost 2 bases, and 10 bases lay in between. CDR3 region: CASSPRQPTGANVLTF. CDR3 coding DNA: TGTGCCAGCTCACCAAGACAGCCAACTGGGGCCAACGTCCTGACTTTC.

This clonotype was found a few times. The chain couples TRBV29-1 to TRBJ2-1; TRBD2 matches at 14 bases. Germline V lookup: CDR1 SQVTM, CDR2 ANQGSEA. The ends lost 7 bases at V and 8 bases at J; junction bases unmatched: 10. The CDR3 is 15 amino acids. CDR3 amino acids: CSATSGGARSHEQFF. The CDR3 DNA sequence: TGCAGCGCGACTAGCGGGGGGGCGAGATCACATGAGCAGTTCTTC.

This clonotype was seen a few times. V and J are TRBV7-6 and TRBJ2-1, with no clear D. V was pared by 3 bases and J by 13 bases, with 16 bases between. The germline gives CDR1 SGHVS, CDR2 FNYEAQ. The CDR3 contains 13 residues. CDR3 loop: CASSFSLWVPQFF. The CDR3 bases are TGTGCCAGCAGCTTTTCTCTCTGGGTACCCCAGTTCTTC.

The rearrangement joins TRBV4-3 to TRBJ2-6; the D gene is possibly TRBD1 (6 bases). Trimming took 0 bases from V and 4 from J, leaving 16 bases between them. CDR1 and CDR2 from the germline V gene are LGHNA and YSLEER. The length of the CDR3 is 18 residues. The DNA of the CDR3 is TGCGCCAGCAGCCAAGAGTGGAGGCAGGGGCACGGGGCCAACGTCCTGACTTTC. It translates to CASSQEWRQGHGANVLTF.

V is TRBV11-2 and J is TRBJ2-5, with D tentatively TRBD2 (5 bases). The germline gives CDR1 SGHAT, CDR2 FQNNGV. The germline V and J ends were trimmed by 5 bases and 1 base, with 11 bases remaining between them. The CDR3 spans 14 residues. The CDR3 DNA sequence: TGTGCCAGCAGCCCCCGCGGGCCCCAAGAGACCCAGTACTTC. This codes for CASSPRGPQETQYF.

This clonotype has a handful of counts. The chain uses TRBV20-1 and TRBJ2-5, with a tentative D call TRBD2 (5 bases). The CDR3 is made up of 14 amino acids. Germline values: CDR1 DFQATT, CDR2 SNEGSKA (reference sequence). The V end was cut by 2 bases, the J end by 7 bases, with 17 bases between. This CDR3 reads CSARRADLSPTQYF. The CDR3 nucleotides read TGCAGTGCTAGAAGGGCGGACTTATCCCCGACCCAGTACTTC.

J is TRBJ2-1 and V is TRBV3-1, with D unclear. Germline V CDR1 and CDR2: LGHDT, YNNKEL (reference sequence). Between the trimmed V and J ends, which lost 6 bases and 2 bases, there was a span of 8 bases. This CDR3 has 13 amino acids. The CDR3 DNA sequence: TGTGCCAGCAGTCCTCAGCCCTACAATGAGCAGTTCTTC. This sequence encodes CASSPQPYNEQFF.

The chain combines TRBV15 with TRBJ1-3; D is ambiguous. CDR1 and CDR2 from the germline V gene are LNHNV and YYDKDF (reference sequence). The V end was cut by 5 bases, the J end by 0 bases, with 5 bases between. This CDR3 is 13 amino acids long. This CDR3 is CATSQSSGNTIYF. The CDR3 DNA sequence: TGTGCCACCAGCCAAAGCTCTGGAAACACCATATATTTT.

The CDR3 loop reads CASSQREGGELFF. CDR3 nucleotides: TGTGCCAGCAGCCAAAGGGAGGGCGGGGAGCTGTTTTTT. The J gene is TRBJ2-2, the V gene TRBV11-3, with 7 bases that match TRBD2. The CDR3 consists of 13 residues. Trimming cost V 5 bases and J 7 bases; bases outside gene matches: 4. Germline values: CDR1 SGHNT, CDR2 YENEEA. The full variable domain, completed using reference TRBV11-3 and TRBJ2-2, is EAGVVQSPRYKIIEKKQPVAFWCNPISGHNTLYWYLQNLGQGPELLIRYENEEAVDDSQLPKDRFSAERLKGVDSTLKIQPAELGDSAVYLCASSQREGGELFFGEGSRLTVL.

The CDR3 loop is CASSPDVTGGNEQFF. CDR3 sequence (DNA): TGTGCCAGCTCACCCGACGTGACAGGGGGAAATGAGCAGTTCTTC. The chain combines TRBV18 with TRBJ2-1; 9 bases fit TRBD1. Germline V CDR1 and CDR2: KGHSH, LQKENI. The J segment lost 7 bases and the V segment lost 3 bases, leaving 7 bases of the junction unmatched. The CDR3 consists of 15 residues.

This clonotype was seen a few times. The V call is TRBV20-1, the J call TRBJ2-7, with a possible D match to TRBD1 (6 bases). Between the trimmed V and J ends, which lost 6 bases and 3 bases, there was a span of 12 bases. Germline CDR1 DFQATT, CDR2 SNEGSKA (reference sequence). The CDR3 has 12 residues. CDR3 nucleotide sequence: TGCAGTGCCCGGGGACACCGCTACGAGCAGTACTTC. It codes for CSARGHRYEQYF.

This chain joins TRBV28 and TRBJ1-5; D might be TRBD1 (6 bases). There are 15 residues in the CDR3. Germline V gene data show CDR1 as MDHEN and CDR2 as SYDVKM. V lost 6 bases, J lost 5 bases, and 17 bases lay in between. This CDR3 is CASRPPEGGYQPQHF. As DNA, the CDR3 is TGTGCCAGCAGACCACCCGAGGGGGGTTATCAGCCCCAGCATTTT.

The J gene is TRBJ1-1, the V gene TRBV20-1; 7 bases line up with TRBD1. This CDR3 is 15 amino acids long. V lost 3 bases, J lost 10 bases, and 17 bases stayed unmatched. Germline V gene data show CDR1 as DFQATT and CDR2 as SNEGSKA (reference sequence). The CDR3 loop reads CSASTSGTVSSRAFF. The DNA of the CDR3 is TGCAGTGCTAGTACTTCCGGGACAGTGTCTTCACGAGCTTTCTTT.

This clonotype was seen a few times. The V call is TRBV9, the J call TRBJ2-5, with TRBD2 as a possible D gene (7 bases). The CDR3 has 15 residues. V was shortened by 4 bases and J by 2 bases, with 15 bases between the two germline ends. CDR1 and CDR2 (germline): SGDLS, YYNGEE. The CDR3 spells CASSRGGGPQETQYF. In DNA, the CDR3 is TGTGCCAGCAGCCGAGGGGGGGGTCCTCAAGAGACCCAGTACTTC.

This clonotype was recorded once. The rearrangement joins TRBV24-1 to TRBJ1-4; unclear D gene. The germline V gene has CDR1 KGHDR and CDR2 SFDVKD. V was shortened by 4 bases and J by 6 bases, with 5 bases between the two germline ends. The CDR3 spans 12 residues. CDR3 in amino acids: CATSERDEKLFF. The CDR3 DNA reads as TGTGCCACCAGTGAACGGGATGAAAAACTGTTTTTT.

This clonotype has just a few counts. V is TRBV5-1 and J is TRBJ1-4, with D perhaps TRBD1 (5 bases). The germline V and J ends were trimmed by 4 bases and 8 bases, with 15 bases remaining between them. Germline CDR1 SGHRS, CDR2 YFSETQ. The CDR3 is made up of 14 amino acids. CDR3 residues: CASSTGLIGEKLFF. The CDR3 bases are TGCGCCAGCAGCACGGGACTCATAGGGGAAAAACTGTTTTTT.

The V call is TRBV4-2, the J call TRBJ1-1; the D gene is possibly TRBD1 (6 bases). The CDR3 contains 14 residues. The V and J ends lost 7 bases and 5 bases respectively, with 17 bases between them. The germline V gene encodes CDR1 LGHNA and CDR2 YNFKEQ. CDR3 residues: CASMLQGRGTEAFF. DNA for the CDR3: TGTGCCAGCATGCTCCAGGGGCGAGGGACTGAAGCTTTCTTT.

This chain joins TRBV6-5 and TRBJ2-5; 11 nucleotides agree with TRBD2. This CDR3 contains 17 residues. Germline V gene sequence: CDR1 MNHEY, CDR2 SVGAGI. The junction had 10 bases not matched to a gene; V was cut back by 2 bases and J by 5 bases. The CDR3 spells CASSYATSGARGETQYF. The CDR3 DNA reads TGTGCCAGCAGTTACGCGACTAGCGGGGCCCGAGGGGAGACCCAGTACTTC.

This rearrangement joins TRBV29-1 to TRBJ1-1; weak D call: TRBD1 (5 bases). The CDR3 has 12 residues. V lost 7 bases and J lost 4, with 13 bases in between. Germline V gives CDR1 SQVTM, CDR2 ANQGSEA. The CDR3 reads CSAAHGATEAFF. Here the CDR3 DNA reads TGCAGCGCCGCCCATGGGGCCACTGAAGCTTTCTTT.

V usage is TRBV29-1 and J usage is TRBJ2-3; 8 positions match TRBD1. Unmatched junction bases numbered 10, after V lost 7 bases and J lost 4 bases. The CDR3 totals 14 residues. Germline loops: CDR1 SQVTM, CDR2 ANQGSEA. CDR3 residues: CSAVDRGRADTQYF. The CDR3 DNA reads as TGCAGCGCCGTTGACAGGGGTAGGGCAGATACGCAGTATTTT.

The rearrangement joins TRBV30 to TRBJ1-2; 12 bases line up with TRBD1. The CDR3 consists of 18 residues. The V gene end was trimmed by 3 bases and the J gene end by 4 bases; junction bases not matched to a gene: 15. In germline, CDR1 is GTSNPN, CDR2 SVGIG (reference sequence). The CDR3 nucleotides are TGTGCCTGGAGGGCGGAACCGGGACAGGGGGCATTGTTCTATGGCTACACCTTC. Translating gives CAWRAEPGQGALFYGYTF.

V and J are TRBV18 and TRBJ1-2, with TRBD1 identical over 12 bases. Looked up from germline, CDR1 is KGHSH and CDR2 is LQKENI. The CDR3 sequence is 16 residues long. V trimming: 6 bases; J trimming: 2 bases; junction bases outside the gene matches: 7. The CDR3 spells CASSLAGTGGNYGYTF. In DNA, the CDR3 is TGTGCCAGCTCGCTCGCCGGGACAGGGGGCAACTATGGCTACACCTTC.